This T cell receptor (beta chain) originates from a study of blood T cell repertoires in COVID-19. Study-level background: COVID-19 samples collected from the United States, Italy and Spain covered acute and convalescent phases. Sample material is recorded as cDNA or gDNA derived from T cells, B-cell-depleted T cells, or PBMCs.

Germline V gives CDR1 SGDLS, CDR2 YYNGEE. The CDR3 covers 14 residues. The V end was cut by 0 bases, the J end by 10 bases, with 13 bases between. As processed by the authors: For nucleated cells, counts were estimated from reference gene primer amplification. The table came from immunoSEQ multiplex PCR; TCRdb's copy has only in-frame clones and leaves some out. V, J and clone size reflect that table, while D and trimming were determined from the DNA. The sample has nearly 65,000 clones, about 80% seen once. This TCR was recovered from a human donor in a cohort sampled during active COVID-19. Sequenced material: peripheral blood. The V gene is TRBV9, the J gene TRBJ1-4; D is unclear. CDR3 in DNA: TGTGCCAGCAGCGTAGGCCCAGGACTCGGAAAACTGTTTTTT. Its translation is CASSVGPGLGKLFF.